This T cell receptor beta chain was found in a study of T cells in Graves' hyperthyroidism and ophthalmopathy. Researchers amplified the TCR beta CDR3 regions from RNA transcripts. When the TCR CDR3 underwent first-round RT-PCR, the HTBI primer set was used. Each CDR3 protein gets one entry after TCRdb re-called the multiplex PCR reads with MiXCR. The sample records 300,000 to 400,000 distinct CDR3 sequences, about 15% being singletons. This CDR3 is 17 amino acids long. V was pared by 3 bases and J by 2 bases, with 14 bases between. The sequence came from an older woman with Graves' hyperthyroidism. Source material: blood. The chain carries TRBV12-3 or TRBV12-4 and TRBJ2-6; D is ambiguous. DNA for the CDR3: TGTGCCAGCAGTTTCTCATCCGGGTACCCTGGGGCCAACGTCCTGACTTTC. Its translation: CASSFSSGYPGANVLTF.